The present T cell receptor beta chain was sequenced within a study of T cell responses to AZD1222 COVID-19 vaccine. The data were produced by immunoSEQ multiplex PCR, yet TCRdb's version contains in-frame clones alone and is incomplete. The sample lists tens of thousands of clones, over 80% occurring once. A remark on this clone: The antigen remains unidentified.

This CDR3 comprises 12 residues. V dropped 5 bases and J dropped 5 bases, with 9 bases sitting between them. Per germline, CDR1 SGHTA and CDR2 FQGNSA. Points from the study as a whole: Dominant at 160-218 and 743-854, vaccine-associated CD4 TCRs also spanned spike. Among the donors, most were white British and more were female, and clonal diversity was possibly underestimated. The study found Spike-specific TCR breadth and depth rose after two AZD1222 doses. There were repertoire samples only from the period after the peak T cell response.

The sequence was collected from an adult who received the MenACWY meningococcal vaccine as a control. The chain joins TRBV7-2 to TRBJ2-5; perhaps TRBD2 as D (6 bases). The source was peripheral blood, collected 28 days after the second dose of the MenACWY control vaccine. The CDR3 region is CASSRERETQYF. The CDR3 DNA reads as TGTGCCAGCAGCCGGGAGAGGGAGACCCAGTACTTC.